The 19 T cell receptor beta chains presented below share a single source sample, sequenced in a study of blood T cell repertoires in COVID-19 (TCRdb year 2020). The library was built by means of the immunoSEQ multiplex PCR assay. TCRdb holds this immuneACCESS table with in-frame rearrangements only. Some clones are missing; in checked studies, unresolved V genes explain under half, and the rest has no known cause. In all, the sample holds about 120,000 clones, and around four fifths of those were seen once. The biggest ten clones account for roughly an eighth of the sample. Sequenced: peripheral blood. These receptor sequences come from a human donor in a cohort sampled during active COVID-19.

The CDR3 bases are TGTGCCAGCAGTTACAGTTGGGCCCGCACAGATACGCAGTATTTT. As protein: CASSYSWARTDTQYF. This chain joins TRBV6-5 and TRBJ2-3, with D hard to call. The CDR3 contains 15 residues. With 2 bases removed from V and 1 base from J, the gap between germline ends came to 10 bases. Germline loops: CDR1 MNHEY, CDR2 SVGAGI.

V and J are TRBV19 and TRBJ1-2; 10 bases line up with TRBD1. The CDR3 covers 14 residues. J lost 4 bases, V lost 6 bases, and 5 bases had no gene match. The germline V gene has CDR1 LNHDA and CDR2 SQIVND (reference sequence). The CDR3: CASRTGQGTYGYTF. DNA of the CDR3: TGTGCCAGTAGGACGGGACAGGGGACCTATGGCTACACCTTC.

The gene calls are TRBV6-2 or TRBV6-3 and TRBJ2-1; 16 bases line up with TRBD2. J lost 8 bases, V lost 0 bases, and 10 bases had no gene match. CDR3 length: 19 amino acids. Germline CDR1 reads MNHEY; CDR2 reads SVGEGT. The CDR3, as DNA: TGTGCCAGCAGTTACTCAGGGACTAGCGGGGGGGCCGGTTGGGATGAGCAGTTCTTC. It yields the protein CASSYSGTSGGAGWDEQFF.

This chain links TRBV10-3 with TRBJ2-5; 10 bases agree with TRBD1. This CDR3 region has 14 residues. V was pared by 3 bases and J by 5 bases, with 3 bases of the junction left unmatched. The germline gives CDR1 ENHRY, CDR2 SYGVKD. The CDR3 sequence is CAISEPTGGETQYF. The CDR3 DNA reads TGTGCCATCAGTGAACCGACAGGGGGCGAGACCCAGTACTTC.

The chain couples TRBV3-1 (or the pseudogene TRBV3-2) to TRBJ1-6; no clear D gene. This CDR3 comprises 14 residues. Germline V CDR1 and CDR2: LGHDT, YNNKEL (reference sequence). V dropped 4 bases and J dropped 5 bases, with 9 bases sitting between them. The DNA for the CDR3 is TGTGCCAGCAGCCCCCTACCCAATAATTCACCCCTCCACTTT. Translation gives CASSPLPNNSPLHF.

The gene calls are TRBV2 and TRBJ2-5; a weak D match, TRBD2 (5 bases). V was pared by 6 bases and J by 4 bases, with 12 bases between. Looked up from germline, CDR1 is SNHLY and CDR2 is FYNNEI. This CDR3 is built from 13 residues. The CDR3 DNA follows: TGTGCCAGCAGGGCGGGCAGAGGAGAGACCCAGTACTTC. Protein product: CASRAGRGETQYF.

This clone appeared a single time. The chain uses TRBV6-5 and TRBJ2-3; 11 positions match TRBD2. The CDR3 loop spans 14 amino acids. After removal of 10 bases from V and 4 bases from J, the junction contained 7 bases not matched to a gene. Germline assignment: CDR1 MNHEY and CDR2 SVGAGI. In DNA form, the CDR3 reads TGTGCCACCTTAGCGGGGGGGCCCTCAGATACGCAGTATTTT. Encoded protein: CATLAGGPSDTQYF.

The V gene is TRBV6-1, the J gene TRBJ2-7, with D maybe TRBD1 (5 bases). This CDR3 comprises 13 residues. Germline CDR1 and CDR2: MNHNS and SASEGT. The germline V and J ends were trimmed by 1 base and 4 bases, with 8 bases remaining between them. The CDR3 is CASSEDGAYEQYF. In nucleotides, the CDR3 is TGTGCCAGCAGTGAAGATGGGGCGTACGAGCAGTACTTC.

The gene calls are TRBV29-1 and TRBJ1-2; the D is unclear. The germline gives CDR1 SQVTM, CDR2 ANQGSEA. The V end lost 2 bases, the J end lost 8 bases, and 9 bases lay between the germline ends. The length of the CDR3 is 11 residues. The DNA for the CDR3 is TGCAGCGTTGAACGGGAATGGGGCTACACCTTC. It yields the protein CSVEREWGYTF.

The V gene is TRBV7-2, the J gene TRBJ1-5, with 7 nucleotides matching TRBD1. J was trimmed by 2 bases and V by 5 bases; bases with no gene match: 6. Germline CDR1 SGHTA, CDR2 FQGNSA. This CDR3 is 15 amino acids long. The DNA for the CDR3 is TGTGCCAGCAGCGGTCAGGGGGGTGGCAATCAGCCCCAGCATTTT. Its protein is CASSGQGGGNQPQHF.

Only a few counts were recorded for this clone. This chain links TRBV28 with TRBJ2-1; 12 nucleotides agree with TRBD2. Germline-derived CDR1 and CDR2 are MDHEN and SYDVKM. The CDR3 has 21 residues. V lost 4 bases to trimming and J lost 1 base; unmatched junction nucleotides: 17. This chain's CDR3 is CASSSIVGLAGRHQSYNEQFF. The CDR3 bases are TGTGCCAGCAGTTCGATTGTCGGACTAGCGGGGCGACACCAATCCTACAATGAGCAGTTCTTC.

The chain is built from TRBV19 and TRBJ1-6; TRBD1 matches 8 bases. The germline V gene has CDR1 LNHDA and CDR2 SQIVND (reference sequence). The CDR3 covers 13 residues. V dropped 6 bases and J dropped 10; count of bases not matched to a gene: 5. CDR3 DNA: TGTGCCAGTAGCACAGGGGGGGCATCACCCCTCCACTTT. Its protein is CASSTGGASPLHF.

This clone was detected once. The V gene is TRBV5-1, the J gene TRBJ2-3, with 9 bases identical to TRBD1. The CDR3 length is 15 residues. V was clipped by 4 bases and J by 0 bases; unmatched bases: 3. The germline V gene has CDR1 SGHRS and CDR2 YFSETQ. This CDR3 is CASSHRGLSTDTQYF. CDR3 sequence (DNA): TGCGCCAGCAGCCACAGGGGGCTAAGCACAGATACGCAGTATTTT. The full variable domain, rest sourced from reference TRBV5-1 and TRBJ2-3, is KAGVTQTPRYLIKTRGQQVTLSCSPISGHRSVSWYQQTPGQGLQFLFEYFSETQRNKGNFPGRFSGRQFSNSRSEMNVSTLELGDSALYLCASSHRGLSTDTQYFGPGTRLTVL.

This sequence joins TRBV9 and TRBJ1-4; 8 nucleotides match TRBD1. The CDR3 sequence is 14 residues long. Per the germline V gene, CDR1 is SGDLS and CDR2 is YYNGEE. Unmatched junction bases numbered 3, after V lost 0 bases and J lost 8 bases. The CDR3 bases are TGTGCCAGCAGCGTAGGACAGGGGAAGGAAAAACTGTTTTTT. It specifies CASSVGQGKEKLFF. Full variable domain (outside the CDR3, taken from reference TRBV9 and TRBJ1-4): DSGVTQTPKHLITATGQRVTLRCSPRSGDLSVYWYQQSLDQGLQFLIQYYNGEERAKGNILERFSAQQFPDLHSELNLSSLELGDSALYFCASSVGQGKEKLFFGSGTQLSVL.

V usage is TRBV28 and J usage is TRBJ2-7; 12 bases are a match to TRBD1. V trimming: 5 bases; J trimming: 2 bases; junction bases outside the gene matches: 4. The CDR3 length is 15 residues. Germline-derived CDR1 and CDR2 are MDHEN and SYDVKM. The CDR3 region has the DNA TGTGCCAGCAGTGGGACAGGGGGCAACACCTACGAGCAGTACTTC. This codes for CASSGTGGNTYEQYF.

The chain carries TRBV4-1 and TRBJ1-4; D is possibly TRBD1 (5 bases). Trimming left V 1 base short and J 8 bases short, with 14 bases between. The germline V gene has CDR1 MGHRA and CDR2 YSYEKL. The CDR3 spans 15 residues. The CDR3 DNA follows: TGCGCCAGCAGCCAAGGGGAAGGGGCCAAGGAAAAACTGTTTTTT. Protein product: CASSQGEGAKEKLFF.

The chain combines TRBV5-1 with TRBJ1-5, with 12 bases that match TRBD1. J was trimmed by 2 bases and V by 0 bases; bases with no gene match: 6. The V gene's germline CDR1 is SGHRS and CDR2 YFSETQ. The CDR3 has 18 amino acids. CDR3 nucleotide sequence: TGCGCCAGCAGCTTGGCCGGGACAGGGGGCTCCCGCAATCAGCCCCAGCATTTT. Translated: CASSLAGTGGSRNQPQHF. The full variable domain, with the rest looked up from reference TRBV5-1 and TRBJ1-5, is KAGVTQTPRYLIKTRGQQVTLSCSPISGHRSVSWYQQTPGQGLQFLFEYFSETQRNKGNFPGRFSGRQFSNSRSEMNVSTLELGDSALYLCASSLAGTGGSRNQPQHFGDGTRLSIL.

V usage is TRBV9 and J usage is TRBJ2-1, with unresolved D. There are 13 residues in the CDR3. V gave up 0 bases and J gave up 9 bases, with 10 bases separating them. Germline lookup yields CDR1 SGDLS and CDR2 YYNGEE. CDR3 protein: CASSVVSGAEQFF. In DNA, the CDR3 is TGTGCCAGCAGCGTAGTAAGTGGAGCTGAGCAGTTCTTC.

The CDR3 nucleotides are TGTGCCAGCAGTCTCGCCCGTGGACAGGCCTACTACGAGCAGTACTTC. It translates to CASSLARGQAYYEQYF. The rearrangement links TRBV27 to TRBJ2-7; 7 nucleotides match TRBD1. The V segment lost 5 bases and the J segment 3 bases; nucleotides outside the gene matches: 13. CDR3 length equals 16 residues. Germline values: CDR1 MNHEY, CDR2 SMNVEV (reference sequence).